A selection of T cell receptor beta chains follows, all from one sample in a study of blood T cells in healthy people across ages. One entry per CDR3 protein, called by TCRdb with MiXCR from the 5' RACE reads. The sample records some 1.5 million distinct CDR3 sequences, approximately 30% being singletons. Sequencing input: blood. These receptors all come from a woman between 25 and 40 years old in good health. CDR3s include the opening cysteine and the closing phenylalanine or tryptophan. Fields, in order: clone size, D gene, V gene, J gene, CDR3 protein, CDR3 DNA. The D gene is left open where the match is weak. Size tells how often a clone was seen (once, few, many) or the class of an expanded clone, and some rows leave it out.

>few|-|TRBV6-2/TRBV6-3|TRBJ2-3
CASSYNGGLDTQYF
TGTGCCAGCAGTTACAATGGTGGTCTTGATACGCAGTATTTT
>few|TRBD1|TRBV20-1|TRBJ1-2
CSARMGTGGDGYTF
TGCAGTGCTAGAATGGGGACAGGGGGGGATGGCTACACCTTC
>-|TRBD1|TRBV5-5|TRBJ1-6
CASSLKLRTGDENSPLHF
TGTGCCAGCAGCTTGAAACTTAGAACAGGGGACGAGAATTCACCCCTCCACTTT
>few|-|TRBV12-3/TRBV12-4|TRBJ1-2
CASSLARAAGYTF
TGTGCCAGCAGTTTAGCGCGAGCGGCGGGCTACACCTTC
>-|TRBD1|TRBV20-1|TRBJ1-5
CSAKPETGGVQPQHF
TGCAGTGCTAAACCTGAGACAGGGGGCGTTCAGCCCCAGCATTTT
>many|TRBD1|TRBV29-1|TRBJ1-1
CSAGQGAGEAFF
TGCAGCGCGGGACAGGGTGCGGGTGAAGCTTTCTTT
>-|-|TRBV9|TRBJ2-1
CASCVAGGHYNEQFF
TGTGCCAGCTGCGTAGCCGGGGGGCACTACAATGAGCAGTTCTTC
>many|TRBD2|TRBV6-6|TRBJ2-3
CASSYSGGSTDTQYF
TGTGCCAGCAGCTATAGCGGGGGTAGCACAGATACGCAGTATTTT
>-|-|TRBV3-1|TRBJ1-2
CASSQTGRGYTF
TGTGCCAGCAGCCAGACGGGACGCGGCTACACCTTC
>-|-|TRBV20-1|TRBJ1-5
CSAPSQGLNQPQHF
TGCAGTGCTCCCTCCCAGGGTTTGAATCAGCCCCAGCATTTT
>-|-|TRBV12-3/TRBV12-4|TRBJ2-7
CASSLITTYEQYF
TGTGCCAGCAGTTTAATAACGACCTACGAGCAGTACTTC
>few|-|TRBV5-5|TRBJ1-1
CASSPPPTYTEAFF
TGTGCCAGCAGCCCTCCGCCCACCTACACTGAAGCTTTCTTT
>-|TRBD2|TRBV6-5|TRBJ2-5
CASSYSQWVSSGRKETQYF
TGTGCCAGCAGTTACTCGCAGTGGGTCTCTAGCGGACGAAAAGAGACCCAGTACTTC
>-|TRBD2|TRBV6-1|TRBJ2-1
CASRISGRSSEQFF
TGTGCCAGCAGGATTAGCGGGAGGTCGAGTGAGCAGTTCTTC
>-|-|TRBV28|TRBJ1-2
CASTYDSYGYTF
TGTGCCAGCACCTACGACAGCTATGGCTACACCTTC
>-|-|TRBV7-8|TRBJ1-2
CASSLRRAAPYGYTF
TGTGCCAGCAGCTTAAGAAGGGCCGCCCCCTATGGCTACACCTTC
>-|TRBD1|TRBV6-5|TRBJ1-6
CASRRRGRTYNSPLHF
TGTGCCAGCAGACGCAGGGGGCGCACCTATAATTCACCCCTCCACTTT
>many|TRBD2|TRBV25-1|TRBJ2-7
CASSEYGTSGLRDEQYF
TGTGCCAGCAGTGAATATGGGACTAGCGGACTGCGCGACGAGCAGTACTTC
>-|-|TRBV6-6|TRBJ1-3
CATHSGNTIYF
TGTGCCACCCACTCCGGGAACACCATATATTTT
>-|TRBD2|TRBV20-1|TRBJ2-1
CSAWVPGLAGVVEQFF
TGCAGTGCTTGGGTTCCGGGACTAGCGGGAGTTGTCGAGCAGTTCTTC
>-|-|TRBV2|TRBJ1-3
CASSVNSLPGNTIYF
TGTGCCAGCAGTGTAAACAGTCTTCCTGGAAACACCATATATTTT
>-|-|TRBV10-3|TRBJ2-3
CAIARQASSTDTQYF
TGTGCCATCGCGCGTCAGGCCTCTAGCACAGATACGCAGTATTTT
>-|TRBD1|TRBV4-1|TRBJ2-7
CASSPQQGREQYF
TGCGCCAGCAGCCCCCAACAGGGGCGGGAGCAGTACTTC
>-|-|TRBV27|TRBJ1-1
CASSIAAMNTEAFF
TGTGCCAGCAGTATAGCTGCGATGAACACTGAAGCTTTCTTT